The T cell receptor (beta chain) described here comes from a study of T cell changes during pregnancy in multiple sclerosis. Measured with immunoSEQ multiplex PCR; TCRdb has only the in-frame clones, and not every one. The profile shows over 70,000 clones, roughly 92% of them singletons. The CDR3 runs 15 residues. J gave up 4 bases and V 3 bases, and 7 bases lay outside the gene matches. Germline V gene sequence: CDR1 SGHRS, CDR2 YFSETQ. This clone was recorded only once. The chain employs TRBV5-1 and TRBJ2-5; 9 bases fit TRBD1. Sequences were derived from peripheral blood, sampled in the first trimester of pregnancy. This sequence originates from a female donor in good health, enrolled as a control in a pregnancy study. CDR3 in DNA: TGCGCCAGCAGCTGGGGGGACAGGGTTCGAGAGACCCAGTACTTC. Translated, it gives CASSWGDRVRETQYF.